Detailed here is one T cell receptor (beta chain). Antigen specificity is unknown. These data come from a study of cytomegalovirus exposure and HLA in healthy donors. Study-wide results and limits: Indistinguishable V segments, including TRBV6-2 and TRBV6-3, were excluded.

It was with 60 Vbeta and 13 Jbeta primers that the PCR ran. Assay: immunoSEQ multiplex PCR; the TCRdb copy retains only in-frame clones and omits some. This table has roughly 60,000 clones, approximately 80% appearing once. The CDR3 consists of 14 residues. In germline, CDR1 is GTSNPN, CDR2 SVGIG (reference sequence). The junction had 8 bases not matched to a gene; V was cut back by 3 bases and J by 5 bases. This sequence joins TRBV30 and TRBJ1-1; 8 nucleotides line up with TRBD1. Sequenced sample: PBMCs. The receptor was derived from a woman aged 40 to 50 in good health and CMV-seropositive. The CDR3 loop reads CAWSDRGVATEAFF. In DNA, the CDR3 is TGTGCCTGGAGCGACAGGGGAGTCGCGACTGAAGCTTTCTTT.